The 7 T cell receptor beta chains reported below all come from one sample, sequenced in a study of molecular identifiers for immune sequencing clone quantification. TCRdb redid the calling of the PCR reads with MiXCR, one entry per CDR3 protein. The sample includes about 640,000 distinct CDR3 sequences, about 20% of them seen just once. Input material: naive CD8+ T cells from blood, with Jurkat cell RNA spiked in. Subset of the sample: FACS-sorted CD8+CD4-CCR7+CD45RA+ naive T cells. All receptors come from a human donor in good health. Some libraries in this study had Jurkat cell RNA spiked in.

To note about this clonotype: A much more abundant neighbour one base away suggests this may be a read error. Because it lacks the conserved phenylalanine or tryptophan at the end, this CDR3 is likely a read error. This chain joins TRBV5-3 and TRBJ1-1; D is undetermined. TRBV5-3 is annotated as an ORF whose role is uncertain. This CDR3 contains 13 residues. CDR3 bases: TGTGCCAGCAGCTTGGGCCAGGCCACTGAAGCTTTCCTT. Residues: CASSLGQATEAFL.

This clonotype was seen repeatedly, ten times or more. The gene calls are TRBV11-2 and TRBJ2-5; unclear D gene. Germline-derived CDR1 and CDR2 are SGHAT and FQNNGV. Between the trimmed V and J ends, which lost 1 base and 5 bases, there was a span of 14 bases. The CDR3 runs to 15 residues. CDR3 region: CASSLGTSNTETQYF. CDR3 coding DNA: TGTGCCAGCAGCTTAGGGACCTCCAACACGGAGACCCAGTACTTC. Based on the CDR3 plus reference TRBV11-2 and TRBJ2-5, the full variable domain is EAGVAQSPRYKIIEKRQSVAFWCNPISGHATLYWYQQILGQGPKLLIQFQNNGVVDDSQLPKDRFSAERLKGVDSTLKIQPAKLEDSAVYLCASSLGTSNTETQYFGPGTRLLVL.

This clonotype came up a few times. One junction end does not reproduce the germline sequence, and a read error may be involved. The chain has TRBV27 and TRBJ2-3; D might be TRBD2 (5 bases). This CDR3 is built from 16 residues. Germline CDR1 MNHEY, CDR2 SMNVEV (reference sequence). The CDR3 protein is CASSQGLVRGPDTRYF. CDR3 sequence (DNA): TGTGCCAGCAGTCAAGGACTCGTCCGCGGCCCAGATACGCGGTATTTT.

This clonotype was seen ten or more times. The rearrangement joins TRBV7-9 to TRBJ1-1; no firm D call. The CDR3 length is 14 residues. Germline V gene lookup returns CDR1 SEHNR and CDR2 FQNEAQ (reference sequence). The germline V and J ends were trimmed by 0 bases and 2 bases, with 7 bases remaining between them. This CDR3 is CASSLAVLNTEAFF. The CDR3 nucleotides are TGTGCCAGCAGCTTAGCGGTCCTTAACACTGAAGCTTTCTTT.

This clonotype came up many times. The CDR3 spells CASSLERRGGNQPQHF. Here the CDR3 DNA reads TGTGCCAGCAGCTTAGAAAGACGGGGCGGCAATCAGCCCCAGCATTTT. The rearrangement uses TRBV13 and TRBJ1-5; D perhaps matches TRBD1 (5 bases). The CDR3 is 16 residues long. CDR1 and CDR2 from the germline V gene are PRHDT and FYEKMQ (reference sequence). V was pared by 1 base and J by 2 bases, with 12 bases between.

This clonotype came up many times. One end of the junction does not line up with germline, which may come from a read error. This chain connects TRBV13 to TRBJ2-7; 12 bases fit TRBD1. This CDR3 has 16 residues. Germline loops: CDR1 PRHDT, CDR2 FYEKMQ (reference sequence). The CDR3 region has the DNA TGTGCCAGCAGCCTAGGACCGGGACAGGGGGCCGACGAGCAGTACTTC. Its translation: CASSLGPGQGADEQYF.

This clonotype was recorded at least ten times. The chain couples TRBV24-1 to TRBJ1-1; D unresolved. With 4 bases removed from V and 7 bases from J, the gap between germline ends came to 12 bases. This CDR3 has 13 amino acids. Germline values: CDR1 KGHDR, CDR2 SFDVKD. CDR3 sequence reads: CATSDSDGGEAFF. CDR3 nucleotides: TGTGCCACCAGTGACTCCGACGGCGGTGAAGCTTTCTTT.